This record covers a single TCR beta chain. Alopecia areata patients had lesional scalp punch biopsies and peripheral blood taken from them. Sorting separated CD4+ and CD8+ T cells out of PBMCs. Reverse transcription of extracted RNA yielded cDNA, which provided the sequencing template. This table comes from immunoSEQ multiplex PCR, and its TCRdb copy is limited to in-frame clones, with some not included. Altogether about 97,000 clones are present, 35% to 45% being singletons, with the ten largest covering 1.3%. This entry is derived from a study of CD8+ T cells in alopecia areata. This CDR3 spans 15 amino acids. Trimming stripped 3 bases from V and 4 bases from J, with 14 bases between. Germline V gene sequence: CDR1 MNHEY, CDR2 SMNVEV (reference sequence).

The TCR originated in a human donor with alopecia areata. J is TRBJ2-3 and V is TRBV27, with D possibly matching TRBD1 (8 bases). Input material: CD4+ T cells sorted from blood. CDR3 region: CASSFYRGGPDTQYF. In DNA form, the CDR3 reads TGTGCCAGCAGTTTTTACAGGGGGGGTCCAGATACGCAGTATTTT.